The sequence of this T cell receptor beta chain was determined in a study of T-cell reconstitution after alpha-beta-depleted transplantation in children. It was with unique molecular identifiers that the TCRbeta library was prepared. TCRdb independently ran MiXCR on the PCR reads; one entry per CDR3 protein. The table includes more than 200,000 distinct CDR3 sequences, approximately 17% detected once. Germline CDR1 reads MDHEN; CDR2 reads SYDVKM. Losses at the gene ends were 3 bases for V and 4 bases for J; bases not matched to a gene: 10. CDR3 length: 17 residues. Sequenced material: PBMCs, mostly from graft donor cells, taken 360 days after TCRalphabeta/CD19-depleted stem cell transplant. The V call is TRBV28, the J call TRBJ1-5; 9 positions agree with TRBD1. The receptor's source is a male patient aged 2-15 years who had a stem cell transplant for acute lymphoblastic leukemia, so the T cells may come from the graft donor. The CDR3 here is CASSFLDRGRRNQPQHF. In DNA form, the CDR3 reads TGTGCCAGCAGTTTCCTGGACAGGGGCAGGCGTAATCAGCCCCAGCATTTT.